This section outlines one T cell receptor (beta chain) sequence together with its context. The sample holds many counts of this clonotype. Its antigen target is currently unknown. Base quality data are lacking; no much larger clone is found one base away. Receptor amplification or capture employed multiplex PCR. The sequencer listed for this sample is Illumina HiSeq 4000. iRepertoire HTBI primers and Arm-PCR amplification of CDR3 regions were used to construct TCR beta libraries. PCR products were gel purified before sequencing. On the authors' methods: Gene usage analysis of CDR3 amino acid clonotypes used the 60 to 80 TRBV and 14 to 15 TRBJ segments found across samples. COPE and FqMerger were used to merge the filtered high-quality paired reads into contigs. BLAST was used to align contigs to IMGT TRBV, TRBD and TRBJ reference genes, and CDR3 was defined according to IMGT. Highly expanded clones were defined as clonotypes with a frequency above 0.1%. Repertoire diversity was measured by Shannon entropy, and V-J evenness by the Gini coefficient. Clonotypes shared by more than one individual were considered public. In-frame beta chains were kept once TCRdb had trimmed the public reads at Q25 with fastp and called clones with MiXCR. All rows with the same CDR3 protein become a single entry with the most common DNA and genes. TCRdb, not the original authors, processed these V and J calls. A total of a few hundred thousand distinct CDR3 sequences appear in this sample, over 20% of them only once. In total, the top ten clones hold approximately 15% of the sample.

The data derive from a study of regulatory T cells in long-lasting Graves disease (dated by TCRdb to the early 2020s). Concerning the study at large: Patients with newly diagnosed Graves' disease had been on antithyroid drugs for under 3 months. Patients with persistent Graves' disease were compared with patients with newly diagnosed Graves' disease using TCR sequencing and RNA sequencing of peripheral blood. The study took place in China and was registered as a clinical trial. A total of 33 samples were covered by TCR sequencing, comprising roughly 13 persistent and approximately 20 newly diagnosed Graves' disease patients.

V trim: 5 bases; J trim: 4 bases; unmatched bases: 9. According to the germline V gene, CDR1 reads SGHAT and CDR2 reads FQNNGV. Including cysteine and phenylalanine, the CDR3 has 16 amino acids. Just CDR3 DNA is preserved here, 48 bases in frame from base 1. General conclusions and limits of the study: Sequencing and analysis were limited to the TCR beta chain. Preferential use of TRBV28, TRBJ1-2 and TRBJ2-5 was observed in persistent disease, whereas TRBV20-1 and TRBJ2-1 were favored in newly diagnosed disease. Persistent Graves' disease patients showed lower TCR Shannon entropy and fewer highly expanded clones than newly diagnosed patients, suggesting clonal expansion. Persistent patients shared more public clonotypes among themselves (around 3,000) than newly diagnosed patients did (roughly 910). Peripheral blood alone was examined, since thyroid tissue, which constituted the primary lesion, could not be accessed. The small sample size was acknowledged by the authors as a limitation that may reduce accuracy.

The time point label for this specimen denotes: newly diagnosed GD, antithyroid drugs for less than 3 months. For both TCR sequencing and RNA sequencing, RNA was extracted from PBMCs in TRIzol. Graves' disease was diagnosed according to American Thyroid Association guidelines. Patients for the study were recruited at an endocrinology department in Xi'an, China. From each patient, about 9.7 milliliters of peripheral blood was collected into an EDTA anticoagulant tube. Ficoll Paque Plus density gradient separation was used to isolate PBMCs, and no further T cell sorting was done. An Agilent 2100 Bioanalyzer and agarose gel were used to check RNA quality, while a NanoDrop 2000 measured RNA concentration.

The sequence derives from a female donor with Graves disease. The V and J genes are TRBV11-2 and TRBJ2-2, and TRBD1 matches 8 of the central bases. The specimen was peripheral blood mononuclear cells (PBMCs), collected at new diagnosis, from a patient treated with antithyroid drugs. DNA sequence: TGTGCCAGCAGCATAAGGAATACAGGGGGCACCGGGGAGCTGTTTTTT. It codes for CASSIRNTGGTGELFF.